This paragraph covers one T cell receptor (beta chain) sequence. From germline, CDR1 is DFQATT and CDR2 SNEGSKA (reference sequence). Unmatched junction bases numbered 10, after V lost 3 bases and J lost 6 bases. The CDR3 runs 15 residues. These data come from a study of control samples from healthy donors and cancer patients. The method was immunoSEQ multiplex PCR; TCRdb's version includes in-frame clones alone and lacks a portion of them. Among tens of thousands of clones, 88% were seen once, and the ten largest hold 13% to 15%. This TCR was sampled from a woman in her 70s in good health. This chain links TRBV20-1 with TRBJ2-1, with 8 bases matching TRBD2. Material: blood. CDR3 nucleotides: TGCAGTGCTAGTGCGCCCAGCGGGAGAGTCAATGAGCAGTTCTTC. Its translation is CSASAPSGRVNEQFF.